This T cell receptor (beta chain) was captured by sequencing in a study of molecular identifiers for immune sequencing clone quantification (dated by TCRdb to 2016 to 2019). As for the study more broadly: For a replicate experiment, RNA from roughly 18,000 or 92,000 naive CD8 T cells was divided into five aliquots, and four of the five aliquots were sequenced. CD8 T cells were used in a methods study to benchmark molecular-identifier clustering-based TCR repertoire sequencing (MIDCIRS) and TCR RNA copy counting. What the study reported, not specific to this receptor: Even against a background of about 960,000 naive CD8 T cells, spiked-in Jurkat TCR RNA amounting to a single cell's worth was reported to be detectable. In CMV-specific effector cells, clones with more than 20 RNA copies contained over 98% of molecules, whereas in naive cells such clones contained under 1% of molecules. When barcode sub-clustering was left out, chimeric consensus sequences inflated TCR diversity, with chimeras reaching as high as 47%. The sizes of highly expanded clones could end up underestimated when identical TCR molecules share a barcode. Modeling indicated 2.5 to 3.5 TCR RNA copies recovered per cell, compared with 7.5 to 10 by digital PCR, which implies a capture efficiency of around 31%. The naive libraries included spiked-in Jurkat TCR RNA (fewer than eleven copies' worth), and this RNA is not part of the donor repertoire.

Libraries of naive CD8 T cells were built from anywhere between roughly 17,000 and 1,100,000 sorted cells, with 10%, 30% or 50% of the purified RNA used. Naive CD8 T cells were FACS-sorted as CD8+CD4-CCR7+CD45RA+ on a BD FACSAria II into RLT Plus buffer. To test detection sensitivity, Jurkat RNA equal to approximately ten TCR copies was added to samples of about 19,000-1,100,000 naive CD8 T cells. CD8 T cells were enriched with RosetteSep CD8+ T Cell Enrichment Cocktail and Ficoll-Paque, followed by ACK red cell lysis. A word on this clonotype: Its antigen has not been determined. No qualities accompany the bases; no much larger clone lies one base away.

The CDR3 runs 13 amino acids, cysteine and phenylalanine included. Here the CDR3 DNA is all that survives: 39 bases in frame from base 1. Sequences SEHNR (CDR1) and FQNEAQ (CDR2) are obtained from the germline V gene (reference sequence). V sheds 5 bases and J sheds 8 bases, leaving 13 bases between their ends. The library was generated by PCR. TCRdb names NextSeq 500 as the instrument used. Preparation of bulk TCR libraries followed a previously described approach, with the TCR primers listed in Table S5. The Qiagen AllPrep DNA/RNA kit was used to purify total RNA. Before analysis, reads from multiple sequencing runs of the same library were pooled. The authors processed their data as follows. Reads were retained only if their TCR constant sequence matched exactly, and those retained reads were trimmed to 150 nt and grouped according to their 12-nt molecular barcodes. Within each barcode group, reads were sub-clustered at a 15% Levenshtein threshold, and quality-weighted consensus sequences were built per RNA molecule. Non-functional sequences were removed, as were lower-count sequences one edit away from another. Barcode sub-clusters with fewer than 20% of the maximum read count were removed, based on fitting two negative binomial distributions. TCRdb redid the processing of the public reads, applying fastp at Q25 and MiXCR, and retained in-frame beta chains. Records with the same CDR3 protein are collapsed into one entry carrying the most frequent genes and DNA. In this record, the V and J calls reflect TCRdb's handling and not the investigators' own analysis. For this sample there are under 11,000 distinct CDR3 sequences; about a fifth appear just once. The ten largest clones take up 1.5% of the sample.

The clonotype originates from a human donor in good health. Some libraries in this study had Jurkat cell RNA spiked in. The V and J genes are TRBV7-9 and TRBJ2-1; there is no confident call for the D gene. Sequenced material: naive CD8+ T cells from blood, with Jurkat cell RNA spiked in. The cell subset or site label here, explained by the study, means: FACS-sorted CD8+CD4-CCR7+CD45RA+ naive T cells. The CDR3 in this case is CASSIDPSDEQFF. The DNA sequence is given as TGTGCCAGCAGCATCGACCCTTCGGATGAGCAGTTCTTC.